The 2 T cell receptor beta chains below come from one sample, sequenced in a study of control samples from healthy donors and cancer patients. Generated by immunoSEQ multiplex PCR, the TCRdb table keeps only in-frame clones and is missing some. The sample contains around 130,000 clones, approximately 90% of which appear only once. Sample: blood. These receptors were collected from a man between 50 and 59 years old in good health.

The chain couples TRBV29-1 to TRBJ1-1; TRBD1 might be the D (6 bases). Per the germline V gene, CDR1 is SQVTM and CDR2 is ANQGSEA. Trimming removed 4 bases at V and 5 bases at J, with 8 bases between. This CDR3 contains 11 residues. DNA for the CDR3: TGCAGCGTTGTGGGGGCGACTGAAGCTTTCTTT. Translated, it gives CSVVGATEAFF.

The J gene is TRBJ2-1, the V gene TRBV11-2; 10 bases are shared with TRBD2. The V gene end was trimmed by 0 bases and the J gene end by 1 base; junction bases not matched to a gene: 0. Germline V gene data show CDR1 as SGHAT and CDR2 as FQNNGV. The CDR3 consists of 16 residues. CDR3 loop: CASSLELAGSYNEQFF. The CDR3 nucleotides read TGTGCCAGCAGCTTAGAACTAGCGGGGTCCTACAATGAGCAGTTCTTC.